Listed below are T cell receptor beta chains from one sample, sequenced in a study of blood T cell repertoires in COVID-19. Libraries were prepared by immunoSEQ multiplex PCR; TCRdb keeps only in-frame clonotypes and omits some of them. The data contain around 160,000 clones, around 85% of them singletons. The specimen was peripheral blood. These receptors originate from a man in his fifties or sixties with active or convalescent COVID-19. Each CDR3 is given with its conserved first and last residue. D genes are given only for firm matches. Some rows have no size entry. The others give once, few or many, or a class for an expanded clone.

>TRBV9|-|few|TRBJ2-2
CASAAGGSNTGELFF
TGTGCCAGCGCGGCCGGGGGATCGAACACCGGGGAGCTGTTTTTT
>TRBV5-1|-|-|TRBJ2-1
CASSLSRGSSYNEQFF
TGCGCCAGCAGCTTGAGCCGAGGGAGCTCCTACAATGAGCAGTTCTTC
>TRBV6-5|TRBD1|-|TRBJ2-7
CASSYSADRASYEQYF
TGTGCCAGCAGTTACTCGGCGGACAGGGCCTCCTACGAGCAGTACTTC
>TRBV18|TRBD1|-|TRBJ2-2
CASSPGTGSTGELFF
TGTGCCAGCTCACCGGGGACAGGGAGTACCGGGGAGCTGTTTTTT
>TRBV5-1|-|-|TRBJ2-3
CASSRQGTSSSTDTQYF
TGCGCCAGCAGCAGACAGGGAACTAGCAGTAGCACAGATACGCAGTATTTT
>TRBV19|-|-|TRBJ1-2
CASNSGKEGYGYTF
TGTGCCAGTAATAGCGGGAAGGAGGGCTATGGCTACACCTTC
>TRBV19|TRBD1|-|TRBJ1-2
CASSLRTGQGDGYTF
TGTGCCAGTAGTCTCCGGACGGGACAGGGGGATGGCTACACCTTC
>TRBV28|TRBD1|-|TRBJ1-1
CASSLASGTGDTEAFF
TGTGCCAGCAGTTTAGCTTCCGGGACAGGGGACACTGAAGCTTTCTTT
>TRBV7-3|TRBD1|-|TRBJ1-1
CASSPQGAGGTEAFF
TGTGCCAGCAGCCCCCAGGGGGCAGGGGGAACTGAAGCTTTCTTT
>TRBV28|-|-|TRBJ2-2
CASGSGNTGELFF
TGTGCCAGCGGGAGCGGCAACACCGGGGAGCTGTTTTTT
>TRBV9|-|-|TRBJ2-2
CASSRLGELFF
TGTGCCAGCAGCCGACTCGGGGAGCTGTTTTTT
>TRBV5-5|-|-|TRBJ1-5
CASSLFGSNQPQHF
TGTGCCAGCAGCTTGTTCGGGAGCAATCAGCCCCAGCATTTT
>TRBV10-3|-|-|TRBJ1-6
CAISVSQASNNSPLHF
TGTGCCATCAGCGTTAGTCAGGCCTCGAATAATTCACCCCTCCACTTT
>TRBV5-1|-|-|TRBJ1-1
CASSGSGHNAEAFF
TGCGCCAGCAGCGGATCGGGACACAACGCTGAAGCTTTCTTT
>TRBV6-6|TRBD2|-|TRBJ2-7
CASTGAGYGTYEQYF
TGTGCCAGCACCGGAGCGGGGTATGGAACCTACGAGCAGTACTTC
>TRBV9|-|once|TRBJ2-1
CASSVGGHWGRSNEQFF
TGTGCCAGCAGCGTAGGAGGACACTGGGGCCGTTCCAATGAGCAGTTCTTC
>TRBV7-9|-|-|TRBJ1-4
CASSLGRVDEKLFF
TGTGCCAGCAGCTTGGGCAGGGTTGACGAAAAACTGTTTTTT
>TRBV7-9|-|-|TRBJ2-1
CASSLELVGNEQFF
TGTGCCAGCAGCTTAGAACTAGTTGGCAATGAGCAGTTCTTC
>TRBV3-1/TRBV3-2|-|few|TRBJ1-1
CASSRQLNTEAFF
TGTGCCAGCAGCCGACAGTTGAACACTGAAGCTTTCTTT
>TRBV5-6|-|-|TRBJ1-6
CASSLGQGGQNSPLHF
TGTGCCAGCAGCTTGGGCCAGGGCGGCCAGAATTCACCCCTCCACTTT
>TRBV5-6|-|-|TRBJ2-7
CASSLVGDEQYF
TGTGCCAGCAGCTTGGTCGGGGACGAGCAGTACTTC
>TRBV2|TRBD1|once|TRBJ1-6
CASRTGTGNSPLHF
TGTGCCAGCAGGACCGGGACAGGGAACTCACCCCTCCACTTT
>TRBV7-9|-|-|TRBJ1-2
CASSLMAGQDYGYTF
TGTGCCAGCAGCTTAATGGCGGGGCAAGATTATGGCTACACCTTC
>TRBV12-3/TRBV12-4|-|-|TRBJ1-5
CASSSTQGQPQHF
TGTGCCAGCAGTTCCACGCAGGGTCAGCCCCAGCATTTT
>TRBV5-4|-|-|TRBJ1-1
CASSLGRANTEAFF
TGTGCCAGCAGCTTGGGGCGGGCGAACACTGAAGCTTTCTTT
>TRBV4-1|TRBD2|-|TRBJ2-3
CASSQDGSLAGVSTDTQYF
TGCGCCAGCAGCCAAGATGGTTCCCTAGCGGGGGTAAGCACAGATACGCAGTATTTT
>TRBV6-1|-|-|TRBJ1-5
CASSEALLGVDQPQHF
TGTGCCAGCAGTGAAGCGCTTCTGGGCGTAGATCAGCCCCAGCATTTT
>TRBV5-1|TRBD1|few|TRBJ1-1
CASSSATGGSTEAFF
TGCGCCAGCAGCTCGGCGACAGGGGGCTCCACTGAAGCTTTCTTT
>TRBV7-8|-|-|TRBJ1-2
CASSLAMGSNYGYTF
TGTGCCAGCAGCTTAGCCATGGGCAGCAACTATGGCTACACCTTC
>TRBV6-4|-|few|TRBJ1-6
CASSPRGGNSPLHF
TGTGCCAGCAGCCCTAGGGGGGGTAACTCACCCCTCCACTTT
>TRBV6-9|TRBD2|-|TRBJ2-3
CASSGETSGVEEDTQYF
TGTGCCAGCAGTGGGGAGACTAGCGGGGTAGAGGAAGATACGCAGTATTTT
>TRBV19|TRBD2|once|TRBJ2-5
CASSKAGVGQETQYF
TGTGCCAGTAGTAAGGCGGGAGTGGGGCAAGAGACCCAGTACTTC
>TRBV3-1/TRBV3-2|-|-|TRBJ1-2
CASSQGVSGYTF
TGTGCCAGCAGCCAGGGCGTTAGTGGCTACACCTTC
>TRBV9|TRBD2|-|TRBJ2-1
CASNIAGGRNEQFF
TGTGCCAGCAACATAGCGGGGGGGCGAAATGAGCAGTTCTTC
>TRBV11-2|TRBD2|-|TRBJ2-5
CASSLVRGGPETQYF
TGTGCCAGCAGCTTAGTCCGGGGGGGCCCAGAGACCCAGTACTTC
>TRBV5-4|-|-|TRBJ2-5
CASSLAGGRETQYF
TGTGCCAGCAGCTTGGCGGGGGGCCGGGAGACCCAGTACTTC
>TRBV7-8|-|-|TRBJ1-2
CASSLHPDSLYGYTF
TGTGCCAGCAGCCTCCACCCGGACAGTCTCTATGGCTACACCTTC
>TRBV5-5|-|-|TRBJ2-2
CASSLQGNTGELFF
TGTGCCAGCAGCCTGCAGGGCAACACCGGGGAGCTGTTTTTT
>TRBV2|-|-|TRBJ2-5
CASSEGRAQETQYF
TGTGCCAGCAGTGAGGGCAGGGCACAAGAGACCCAGTACTTC
>TRBV4-1|-|-|TRBJ2-2
CASSQDYLVLKGTGELFF
TGCGCCAGCAGCCAAGATTATCTGGTCCTAAAGGGGACCGGGGAGCTGTTTTTT
>TRBV29-1|TRBD1|-|TRBJ2-2
CSAGQVSTGELFF
TGCAGCGCTGGACAGGTCTCAACCGGGGAGCTGTTTTTT
>TRBV12-3/TRBV12-4|-|-|TRBJ1-2
CASSLGRGSYTF
TGTGCCAGCAGTTTGGGAAGGGGAAGCTACACCTTC
>TRBV3-1/TRBV3-2|TRBD1|-|TRBJ1-2
CASSQLPGQGNYGYTF
TGTGCCAGCAGCCAATTACCCGGACAGGGGAACTATGGCTACACCTTC
>TRBV11-3|-|-|TRBJ2-1
CASSSYPTGRDEQFF
TGTGCCAGCAGCTCCTATCCTACAGGGCGCGATGAGCAGTTCTTC
>TRBV2|TRBD1|-|TRBJ2-7
CASSTGTGRSYEQYF
TGTGCCAGCAGTACCGGGACAGGGAGGTCCTACGAGCAGTACTTC
>TRBV3-1/TRBV3-2|-|once|TRBJ2-5
CASSRGSQETQYF
TGTGCCAGCAGCCGCGGCAGCCAAGAGACCCAGTACTTC
>TRBV27|-|many|TRBJ2-7
CASSLSFGGVPSYEQYF
TGTGCCAGCAGTTTATCGTTTGGGGGCGTACCCTCCTACGAGCAGTACTTC
>TRBV9|TRBD1|once|TRBJ2-7
CASSVGGTGYEQYF
TGTGCCAGCAGCGTAGGAGGGACAGGCTACGAGCAGTACTTC
>TRBV11-3|TRBD2|-|TRBJ2-1
CASSSEIGASGGGQQFF
TGTGCCAGCAGCTCAGAAATTGGGGCTAGCGGGGGAGGGCAGCAGTTCTTC